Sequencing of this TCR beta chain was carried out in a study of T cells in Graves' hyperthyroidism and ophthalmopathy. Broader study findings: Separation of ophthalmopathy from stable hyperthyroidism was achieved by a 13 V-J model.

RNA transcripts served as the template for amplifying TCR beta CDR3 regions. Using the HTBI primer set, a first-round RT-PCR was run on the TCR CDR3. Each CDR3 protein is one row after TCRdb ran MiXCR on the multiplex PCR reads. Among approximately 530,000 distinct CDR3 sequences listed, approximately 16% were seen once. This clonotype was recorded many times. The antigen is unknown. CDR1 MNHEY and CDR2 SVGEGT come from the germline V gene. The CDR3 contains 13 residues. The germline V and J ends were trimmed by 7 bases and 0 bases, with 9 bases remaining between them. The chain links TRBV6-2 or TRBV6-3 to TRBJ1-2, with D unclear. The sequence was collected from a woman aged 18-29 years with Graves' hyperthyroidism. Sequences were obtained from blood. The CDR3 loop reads CASTSMANYGYTF. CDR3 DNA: TGTGCCAGCACTTCGATGGCTAACTATGGCTACACCTTC.